Listed here are 16 T cell receptor beta chains from one sample, sequenced in a study of blood T cell repertoires in COVID-19. Assay used: immunoSEQ multiplex PCR; TCRdb lists only in-frame clones, some missing. This table holds about 49,000 clones, approximately 85% found once. The specimen sequenced was peripheral blood. The source of these receptors is a human donor in a cohort sampled during active COVID-19.

The chain couples TRBV18 to TRBJ1-4; the D is unclear. This CDR3 has 15 amino acids. The V end was cut by 3 bases, the J end by 7 bases, with 15 bases between. The V gene's germline CDR1 is KGHSH and CDR2 LQKENI. This chain's CDR3 is CASSPKAALGEKLFF. DNA for the CDR3: TGTGCCAGCTCACCTAAGGCGGCTTTAGGTGAAAAACTGTTTTTT.

The chain links TRBV4-1 to TRBJ1-1, with a possible D match to TRBD1 (5 bases). Germline V lookup: CDR1 MGHRA, CDR2 YSYEKL. The CDR3 consists of 15 residues. V lost 1 base and J lost 4, with 13 bases in between. The CDR3 DNA follows: TGCGCCAGCAGCCAAGCGGTCCTCGGGGGCACTGAAGCTTTCTTT. This gives the protein CASSQAVLGGTEAFF.

The chain carries TRBV7-2 and TRBJ2-1; 9 positions match TRBD2. CDR3 length: 15 amino acids. With 8 bases clipped from V and 4 bases from J, the junction kept 9 bases outside the gene matches. The germline gives CDR1 SGHTA, CDR2 FQGNSA. The CDR3 spells CASRDPSGTYNEQFF. For the CDR3, the DNA is TGTGCCAGCCGAGATCCTAGCGGGACGTACAATGAGCAGTTCTTC.

This rearrangement joins TRBV4-1 to TRBJ2-6; 10 nucleotides align to TRBD1. This CDR3 comprises 19 residues. CDR1 is MGHRA, CDR2 YSYEKL, per germline. Trimming removed 4 bases from V and 1 base from J; junction bases left unmatched: 10. CDR3 sequence (DNA): TGCGCCAGCAGCCCTTCCCCGGGACAGGGGCCATCTGGGGCCAACGTCCTGACTTTC. As protein: CASSPSPGQGPSGANVLTF.

The chain carries TRBV12-3 or TRBV12-4 and TRBJ2-1; D gene uncertain. Deletions cut 1 base from V and 8 bases from J, with 6 bases between. CDR3 length equals 12 residues. CDR3 in DNA: TGTGCCAGCAGTTTAGTCGGGTATGAGCAGTTCTTC. It is translated as CASSLVGYEQFF.

This clone was picked up a small number of times. The V call is TRBV19, the J call TRBJ1-5, with D unresolved. Germline V CDR1 and CDR2: LNHDA, SQIVND (reference sequence). Trimming took 5 bases from V and 0 from J, leaving 23 bases between them. This CDR3 spans 19 amino acids. As DNA, the CDR3 is TGTGCCAGTAGTCTTCCGGTGGCCTCGCCCCGGGATAGCAATCAGCCCCAGCATTTT. It yields the protein CASSLPVASPRDSNQPQHF. The variable domain in full, with the rest retrieved from reference TRBV19 and TRBJ1-5, is DGGITQSPKYLFRKEGQNVTLSCEQNLNHDAMYWYRQDPGQGLRLIYYSQIVNDFQKGDIAEGYSVSREKKESFPLTVTSAQKNPTAFYLCASSLPVASPRDSNQPQHFGDGTRLSIL.

This sequence joins TRBV11-2 and TRBJ2-3; perhaps TRBD2 as D (5 bases). The V end was cut by 1 base, the J end by 2 bases, with 13 bases between. This CDR3 has 16 residues. Germline V lookup: CDR1 SGHAT, CDR2 FQNNGV. This chain's CDR3 is CASSLGLQRDTDTQYF. The CDR3 DNA sequence: TGTGCCAGCAGCTTAGGGTTACAACGGGACACAGATACGCAGTATTTT.

Written as DNA, the CDR3 is TGTGCCAGCAGTGTGACTAGCGGGAGGATGGAGACCCAGTACTTC. Amino acids: CASSVTSGRMETQYF. The chain joins TRBV2 to TRBJ2-5; 13 nucleotides agree with TRBD2. Germline values: CDR1 SNHLY, CDR2 FYNNEI. The CDR3 is 15 amino acids. With 4 bases clipped from V and 5 bases from J, the junction kept 4 bases outside the gene matches.

The gene calls are TRBV5-8 and TRBJ2-7; 10 nucleotides match TRBD1. Germline CDR1 reads SGHTS; CDR2 reads YDEGEE. V was pared by 0 bases and J by 5 bases, with 5 bases of the junction left unmatched. The CDR3 covers 15 residues. The CDR3 sequence: CASSLGQGALHEQYF. DNA for the CDR3: TGTGCCAGCAGCTTGGGACAGGGGGCTCTCCACGAGCAGTACTTC.

The chain uses TRBV19 and TRBJ2-7, with 9 bases matching TRBD2. The junction had 8 bases not matched to a gene; V was cut back by 7 bases and J by 4 bases. The germline gives CDR1 LNHDA, CDR2 SQIVND (reference sequence). CDR3 length equals 14 residues. The CDR3 spells CASKQTSGGYEQYF. The CDR3 DNA sequence: TGTGCCAGTAAACAGACTAGCGGAGGTTACGAGCAGTACTTC. Supplemented by reference TRBV19 and TRBJ2-7, the full variable domain reads DGGITQSPKYLFRKEGQNVTLSCEQNLNHDAMYWYRQDPGQGLRLIYYSQIVNDFQKGDIAEGYSVSREKKESFPLTVTSAQKNPTAFYLCASKQTSGGYEQYFGPGTRLTVT.

The rearrangement uses TRBV18 and TRBJ2-3; D is ambiguous. Trimming took 2 bases from V and 5 from J, leaving 5 bases between them. The CDR3 length is 12 residues. Germline assignment: CDR1 KGHSH and CDR2 LQKENI. The CDR3 here is CASSPRLDTQYF. The CDR3 coding sequence is TGTGCCAGCTCACCAAGACTAGATACGCAGTATTTT.

The rearrangement uses TRBV7-8 and TRBJ2-7; TRBD2 matches 7 bases. CDR1 is SGHVS, CDR2 FQNEAQ, per germline. This CDR3 region has 24 residues. The ends lost 5 bases at V and 3 bases at J; junction bases unmatched: 37. The CDR3 region has the DNA TGTGCCAGCAGCCCCCGGGCTGTGGGAGGGATGGGGGACGGGGGATGGGGGAATTTCTACGAGCAGTACTTC. This sequence encodes CASSPRAVGGMGDGGWGNFYEQYF.

The gene calls are TRBV28 and TRBJ2-1; 13 bases are shared with TRBD2. J lost 9 bases, V lost 5 bases, and 10 bases had no gene match. The CDR3 extends over 16 amino acids. Germline CDR1 and CDR2: MDHEN and SYDVKM. This chain's CDR3 is CASSTGLAGDWGEQFF. CDR3 in DNA: TGTGCCAGCAGTACCGGACTAGCGGGAGATTGGGGTGAGCAGTTCTTC.

The chain carries TRBV28 and TRBJ2-3, with D tentatively TRBD2 (6 bases). The length of the CDR3 is 15 residues. Germline CDR1 MDHEN, CDR2 SYDVKM. Between the trimmed V and J ends, which lost 4 bases and 4 bases, there was a span of 15 bases. The CDR3 coding sequence is TGTGCCAGCAGTTCTCCCCCGATAGCGGCAGATACGCAGTATTTT. Translation gives CASSSPPIAADTQYF.

The chain combines TRBV5-4 with TRBJ1-1; tentatively, D is TRBD1 (6 bases). The CDR3 consists of 13 residues. Deletions cut 2 bases from V and 8 bases from J, with 13 bases between. From germline, CDR1 is SGHNT and CDR2 YYREEE (reference sequence). Here the CDR3 reads CASSFPADREAFF. The CDR3 DNA sequence: TGTGCCAGCAGCTTTCCCGCCGACAGGGAAGCTTTCTTT.

V and J are TRBV25-1 and TRBJ2-1, with 16 bases identical to TRBD2. J was trimmed by 2 bases and V by 5 bases; bases with no gene match: 6. This CDR3 has 18 amino acids. The germline V gene has CDR1 MGHDK and CDR2 SYGVNS. This chain's CDR3 is CASSSGLAGGWTYNEQFF. The CDR3 DNA follows: TGTGCCAGCAGTTCGGGACTAGCGGGAGGGTGGACCTACAATGAGCAGTTCTTC. Full variable domain (missing parts from reference TRBV25-1 and TRBJ2-1): EADIYQTPRYLVIGTGKKITLECSQTMGHDKMYWYQQDPGMELHLIHYSYGVNSTEKGDLSSESTVSRIRTEHFPLTLESARPSHTSQYLCASSSGLAGGWTYNEQFFGPGTRLTVL.